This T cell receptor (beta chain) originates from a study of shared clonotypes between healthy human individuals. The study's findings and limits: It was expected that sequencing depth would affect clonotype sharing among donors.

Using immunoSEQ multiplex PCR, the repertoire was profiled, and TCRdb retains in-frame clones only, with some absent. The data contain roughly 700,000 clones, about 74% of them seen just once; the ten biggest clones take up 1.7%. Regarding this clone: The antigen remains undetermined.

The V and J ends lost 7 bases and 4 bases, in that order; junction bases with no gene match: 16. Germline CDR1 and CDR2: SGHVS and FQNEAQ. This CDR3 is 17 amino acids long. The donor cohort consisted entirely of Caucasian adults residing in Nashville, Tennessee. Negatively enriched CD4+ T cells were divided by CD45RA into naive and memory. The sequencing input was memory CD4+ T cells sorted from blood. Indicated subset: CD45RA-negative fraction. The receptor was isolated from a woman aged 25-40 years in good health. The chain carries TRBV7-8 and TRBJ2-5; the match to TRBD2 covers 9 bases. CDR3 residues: CASTPRRAGGGRETQYF. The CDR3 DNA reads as TGTGCCAGCACCCCTCGGAGAGCGGGAGGAGGGAGAGAGACCCAGTACTTC.